This note documents a single T cell receptor beta chain sequence. These data come from a study of control samples from healthy donors and cancer patients. Germline V gene lookup returns CDR1 MNHEY and CDR2 SMNVEV (reference sequence). V gave up 6 bases and J gave up 3 bases, with 15 bases separating them. There are 15 residues in the CDR3. Here immunoSEQ multiplex PCR was the method, and the copy in TCRdb shows in-frame clones only, minus some. The data contain 90,000 or so clones, around 87% of them singletons. The sample consisted of blood. The rearrangement links TRBV27 to TRBJ1-5, with a possible D match to TRBD1 (5 bases). This sequence was found in a woman aged 50 to 60 in good health. The CDR3 loop reads CASSLGTWANQPQHF. CDR3 DNA: TGTGCCAGCAGCTTAGGGACTTGGGCCAATCAGCCCCAGCATTTT.